This TCR beta chain was documented in a study of T-cell memory formation after mild COVID-19. Germline CDR1 reads SGDLS; CDR2 reads YYNGEE. The V and J ends lost 3 bases and 3 bases respectively, with 15 bases between them. The CDR3 consists of 15 residues. TCRdb independently ran MiXCR on the 5' RACE reads; one entry per CDR3 protein. The sample lists around 510,000 distinct CDR3 sequences; about 20% were seen once. The receptor comes from an adult woman who had mild COVID-19 (a few samples of this study predate the infection). Cell type and time point are not known. The chain recombines TRBV9 with TRBJ1-1; D perhaps matches TRBD1 (5 bases). Sequences were obtained from PBMCs or a T cell subset sorted from them (not recorded which). The CDR3 nucleotides read TGTGCCAGCAGCGCCCGGGGCGAGGGCTACACTGAAGCTTTCTTT. Translating gives CASSARGEGYTEAFF.